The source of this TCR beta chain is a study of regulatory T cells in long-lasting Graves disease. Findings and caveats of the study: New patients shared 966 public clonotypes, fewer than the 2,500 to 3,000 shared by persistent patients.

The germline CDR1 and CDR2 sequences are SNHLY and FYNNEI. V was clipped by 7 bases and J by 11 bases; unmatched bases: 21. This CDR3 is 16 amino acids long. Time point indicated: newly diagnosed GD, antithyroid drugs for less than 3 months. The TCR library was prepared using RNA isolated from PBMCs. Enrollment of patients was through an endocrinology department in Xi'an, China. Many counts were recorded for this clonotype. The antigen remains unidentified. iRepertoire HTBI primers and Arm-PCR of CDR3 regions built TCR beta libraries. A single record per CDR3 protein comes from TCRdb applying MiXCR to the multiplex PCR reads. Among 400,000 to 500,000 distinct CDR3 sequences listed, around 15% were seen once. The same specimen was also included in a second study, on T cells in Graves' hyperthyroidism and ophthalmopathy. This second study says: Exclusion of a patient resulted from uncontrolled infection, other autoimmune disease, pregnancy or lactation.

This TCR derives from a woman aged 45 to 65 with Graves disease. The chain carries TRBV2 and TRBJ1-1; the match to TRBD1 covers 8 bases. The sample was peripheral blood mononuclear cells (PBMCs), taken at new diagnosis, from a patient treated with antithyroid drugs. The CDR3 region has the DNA TGTGCCAGCACCCAAAGCCTAACCAGGGACAGGAGGGTCGCTTTCTTT. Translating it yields CASTQSLTRDRRVAFF.